This TCR beta chain was obtained from a study of T-cell memory formation after mild COVID-19. CDR1 SGHRS and CDR2 YFSETQ come from the germline V gene. The V end lost 0 bases, the J end lost 6 bases, and 9 bases lay between the germline ends. This CDR3 is 14 amino acids long. TCR alpha and TCR beta cDNA libraries carrying sample barcodes and UMIs came from 5'RACE with constant-segment primers. One entry per CDR3 protein, called by TCRdb with MiXCR from the 5' RACE reads. Of over 450,000 distinct CDR3 sequences listed, around 21% were seen once; the top ten hold approximately 12%. Overall study findings and caveats: CD4+ contracting clones lay mainly in CM and EM, CD8+ ones in EMRA. SARS-CoV-2 specificity was not confirmed for second-wave clones peaking on day 37. A subset of responding clones appeared in pre-infection memory, suggesting cross-reactive memory joined.

This clonotype occurred a few times. The antigen is not known. The chain is built from TRBV5-1 and TRBJ2-2, with a possible D match to TRBD2 (5 bases). The TCR sequence derives from an adult woman who had mild COVID-19 (a few samples of this study predate the infection). Cell type and time point are not known. Sequencing was performed on PBMCs or a T cell subset sorted from them (not recorded which). The CDR3 nucleotides are TGCGCCAGCAGCTTGGACGGAGGTCCCGGGGAGCTGTTTTTT. Encoded protein: CASSLDGGPGELFF.